The 7 T cell receptor beta chains below all came from one sample that was sequenced in a study of OX40 agonist ivuxolimab in advanced cancers. The data were produced by immunoSEQ multiplex PCR, yet TCRdb's version contains in-frame clones alone and is incomplete. Of more than 65,000 clones detected, around 87% appear once; the ten largest clones hold about 10%. Sequencing used CD4+ or CD8+ T cells sorted from blood, obtained in a trial of the OX40 agonist ivuxolimab. These receptors all come from an adult with an advanced solid tumor such as melanoma, head and neck, liver or kidney cancer.

In nucleotides, the CDR3 is TGTGCCAGCAGCTTTGACAGGCCCAGCTCCTACGAGCAGTACTTC. Its protein is CASSFDRPSSYEQYF. The chain is built from TRBV5-8 and TRBJ2-7; the D gene is possibly TRBD1 (6 bases). Trimming left V 2 bases short and J 0 bases short, with 12 bases between. This CDR3 is built from 15 residues. Per germline, CDR1 SGHTS and CDR2 YDEGEE.

This chain uses TRBV28 with TRBJ2-3, with D unclear. V gave up 4 bases and J gave up 6 bases, with 14 bases separating them. Germline CDR1 and CDR2: MDHEN and SYDVKM. This CDR3 contains 14 residues. The DNA for the CDR3 is TGTGCCAGCAGTTCGTCTCCCAGACGGGATACGCAGTATTTT. This translates into CASSSSPRRDTQYF.

This chain joins TRBV6-6 and TRBJ2-7; D tentatively fits TRBD1 or TRBD2 (5 bases each). The CDR3 covers 15 residues. The V and J ends lost 6 bases and 0 bases respectively, with 15 bases between them. Germline-derived CDR1 and CDR2 are MNHNY and SVGAGI (reference sequence). CDR3 sequence: CASRGSGTLSYEQYF. CDR3 DNA sequence: TGTGCCAGCAGGGGATCAGGGACCCTCTCCTACGAGCAGTACTTC.

This clone was picked up one time. The chain joins TRBV29-1 to TRBJ1-1, with D tentatively TRBD1 (5 bases). The length of the CDR3 is 14 residues. The V gene lost 7 bases and the J gene lost 0 bases, with 15 bases spanning the gap. Germline lookup yields CDR1 SQVTM and CDR2 ANQGSEA. CDR3 nucleotide sequence: TGCAGCGCTCTGCCGGGGGGTATGAACACTGAAGCTTTCTTT. This encodes CSALPGGMNTEAFF. The full variable domain, with the rest looked up from reference TRBV29-1 and TRBJ1-1, is SAVISQKPSRDICQRGTSLTIQCQVDSQVTMMFWYRQQPGQSLTLIATANQGSEATYESGFVIDKFPISRPNLTFSTLTVSNMSPEDSSIYLCSALPGGMNTEAFFGQGTRLTVV.

This clone was recorded only once. The chain recombines TRBV6-1 with TRBJ2-2, with TRBD2 matching over 8 bases. This CDR3 is built from 15 residues. Per the germline V gene, CDR1 is MNHNS and CDR2 is SASEGT. Trimming at V came to 2 bases and at J to 6 bases, leaving 5 bases not matched to a gene. CDR3 sequence reads: CASSESGSRAGELFF. CDR3 in DNA: TGTGCCAGCAGTGAAAGCGGGAGTCGAGCCGGGGAGCTGTTTTTT.

This chain links TRBV6-5 with TRBJ2-7; TRBD2 matches 11 bases. Trimming cost V 0 bases and J 4 bases; bases outside gene matches: 2. The CDR3 contains 15 residues. Germline lookup yields CDR1 MNHEY and CDR2 SVGAGI. Written as DNA, the CDR3 is TGTGCCAGCAGTTACTCAGGGACTAGCGGTTACGAGCAGTACTTC. This encodes CASSYSGTSGYEQYF.

The V gene is TRBV5-6, the J gene TRBJ2-7; 8 nucleotides agree with TRBD2. The ends lost 4 bases at V and 3 bases at J; junction bases unmatched: 3. CDR3 length: 13 amino acids. CDR1 and CDR2 from the germline V gene are SGHDT and YYEEEE. CDR3 sequence: CASSHSGNYEQYF. The DNA of the CDR3 is TGTGCCAGCAGCCATAGCGGGAACTACGAGCAGTACTTC.